This T cell receptor beta chain was found in a study of blood T cell repertoires in COVID-19. Study details: Researchers got acute and convalescent COVID-19 samples from the United States, Italy and Spain. From T cells, B-cell-depleted T cells, or PBMCs came the material, which was cDNA or gDNA.

The V end lost 0 bases, the J end lost 7 bases, and 7 bases lay between the germline ends. Germline CDR1 is SGHAT and CDR2 is FQNNGV. This CDR3 spans 13 amino acids. The repertoire was sequenced with immunoSEQ multiplex PCR; TCRdb's copy has only in-frame clones and lacks some. The sample shows about 120,000 clones, approximately 90% of them seen only once. The receptor's source is a woman of 80 years or more with acute or convalescent COVID-19. The chain combines TRBV11-2 with TRBJ1-5; a weak D match, TRBD1 (5 bases). The specimen sequenced was peripheral blood. The DNA of the CDR3 is TGTGCCAGCAGCTTAGATCGGGGGCAGCCCCAGCATTTT. Amino acids: CASSLDRGQPQHF. Together with reference TRBV11-2 and TRBJ1-5, the CDR3 gives the full variable domain: EAGVAQSPRYKIIEKRQSVAFWCNPISGHATLYWYQQILGQGPKLLIQFQNNGVVDDSQLPKDRFSAERLKGVDSTLKIQPAKLEDSAVYLCASSLDRGQPQHFGDGTRLSIL.